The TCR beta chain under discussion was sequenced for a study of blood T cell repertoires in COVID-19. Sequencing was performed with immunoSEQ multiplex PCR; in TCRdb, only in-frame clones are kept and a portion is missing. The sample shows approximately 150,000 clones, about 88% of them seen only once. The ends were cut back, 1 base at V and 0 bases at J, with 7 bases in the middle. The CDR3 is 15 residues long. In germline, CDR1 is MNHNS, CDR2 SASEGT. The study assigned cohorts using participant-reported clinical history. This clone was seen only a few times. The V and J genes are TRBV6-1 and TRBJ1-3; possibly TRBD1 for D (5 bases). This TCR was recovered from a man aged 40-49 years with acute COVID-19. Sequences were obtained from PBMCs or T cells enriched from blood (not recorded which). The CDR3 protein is CASSEVGGSGNTIYF. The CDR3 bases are TGTGCCAGCAGTGAAGTGGGGGGCTCTGGAAACACCATATATTTT.